The sequence of this T cell receptor (beta chain) was determined in a study of T cells in Graves' hyperthyroidism and ophthalmopathy. TCR beta CDR3 region amplification was performed from RNA transcripts. HTBI primers were the set used in a first-round RT-PCR of the TCR CDR3. TCRdb fed the multiplex PCR reads into MiXCR, producing one record per CDR3 protein. The table shows under 350,000 distinct CDR3 sequences, with roughly 20% occurring only once. Newly diagnosed patients aged 18 to 65 had hyperthyroidism of under 2 months' duration. PBMCs were derived from 10 ml fresh peripheral blood. CDR3 length: 15 amino acids. CDR1 and CDR2 from the germline V gene are KGHSH and LQKENI. V gave up 4 bases and J gave up 0 bases, with 13 bases separating them. Study-wide results and caveats: A model built on 13 V-J features separated ophthalmopathy from stable hyperthyroidism.

Notes on this clonotype: Its antigen is as yet unknown.

V gene TRBV18 combines with J gene TRBJ2-7, with D hard to call. Material for sequencing was blood. The TCR comes from a woman aged 50 to 60 with Graves' hyperthyroidism. CDR3 bases: TGTGCCAGCTCACATGGCGGTTACAGCTCCTACGAGCAGTACTTC. Encoded protein: CASSHGGYSSYEQYF.